Below are 15 T cell receptor beta chains sequenced from a single sample in a study of T cell clones after liver transplantation. Method: immunoSEQ multiplex PCR; TCRdb's copy keeps in-frame clones and lacks some. The table has 50,000 to 55,000 clones, approximately 71% seen once; the top ten hold about 10%. The sample consisted of CD4+ T cells from blood, taken 54 months after liver transplant. The source of these receptors is a human patient who received a liver transplant. Some T cells may be the graft donor's.

This clone turned up a few times. This sequence joins TRBV19 and TRBJ2-3, with TRBD1 identical over 9 bases. With V trimmed by 3 bases and J by 5 bases, 6 bases remained unmatched. CDR3 length: 15 residues. From germline, CDR1 is LNHDA and CDR2 SQIVND (reference sequence). The CDR3 loop is CASSIPGTGLDTQYF. CDR3 nucleotides: TGTGCCAGTAGTATCCCCGGGACAGGGTTAGATACGCAGTATTTT.

The rearrangement links TRBV11-3 to TRBJ2-2, with 7 nucleotides matching TRBD1. Germline loops: CDR1 SGHNT, CDR2 YENEEA. The junction had 10 bases not matched to a gene; V was cut back by 5 bases and J by 4 bases. The CDR3 totals 16 residues. The CDR3 spells CASSLRQGGGTGELFF. DNA for the CDR3: TGTGCCAGCAGCCTAAGACAGGGCGGAGGCACCGGGGAGCTGTTTTTT.

This chain uses TRBV10-2 with TRBJ2-1; perhaps TRBD1 as D (8 bases). Germline CDR1 WSHSY, CDR2 SAAADI. The CDR3 spans 17 residues. V lost 2 bases and J 0 bases, leaving 14 bases between the germline ends. CDR3 coding DNA: TGCGCCAGCAGTGAGACAGGGGGGGTTTCCTCCTACAATGAGCAGTTCTTC. Protein: CASSETGGVSSYNEQFF.

The chain uses TRBV5-8 and TRBJ1-5, with 9 bases identical to TRBD1. V trimming: 4 bases; J trimming: 5 bases; junction bases outside the gene matches: 4. The CDR3 totals 14 residues. Germline CDR1 is SGHTS and CDR2 is YDEGEE. This CDR3 reads CASSGQGTYQPQHF. CDR3 in DNA: TGTGCCAGCAGCGGACAGGGGACCTATCAGCCCCAGCATTTT.

The chain links TRBV6-1 to TRBJ1-2; D remains unclear. The CDR3 length is 11 residues. Trimming took off 5 bases at V and 7 bases at J, with 8 bases between the two ends. The germline V gene encodes CDR1 MNHNS and CDR2 SASEGT. As DNA, the CDR3 is TGTGCCAGCAGTTACGAAGGTGGCTACACCTTC. It codes for CASSYEGGYTF.

The chain employs TRBV11-3 and TRBJ2-5; D remains ambiguous. V was cut by 1 base and J by 2 bases, with 5 bases left in between. Germline V gives CDR1 SGHNT, CDR2 YENEEA. The CDR3 spans 13 residues. The CDR3 DNA sequence: TGTGCCAGCAGCTTAGGACGACAAGAGACCCAGTACTTC. Its protein is CASSLGRQETQYF.

With regard to this clone: This same CDR3 is encoded by further DNA sequences in the sample. The chain carries TRBV6-1 and TRBJ1-6; unclear D gene. This CDR3 region has 12 residues. V lost 4 bases to trimming and J lost 5 bases, with 3 bases between them. Germline V CDR1 and CDR2: MNHNS, SASEGT. Written as DNA, the CDR3 is TGTGCCAGCAGTGGAGATAATTCACCCCTCCACTTT. It specifies CASSGDNSPLHF.

This clone counts as medium-sized. The chain links TRBV6-5 to TRBJ1-3, with 9 bases aligning to TRBD1. The V gene end was trimmed by 2 bases and the J gene end by 4 bases; junction bases not matched to a gene: 6. CDR3 length equals 16 residues. Germline V lookup: CDR1 MNHEY, CDR2 SVGAGI. The CDR3 loop reads CASSYTGQGFGNTIYF. The CDR3 bases are TGTGCCAGCAGTTACACGGGACAGGGCTTCGGAAACACCATATATTTT.

This clone was detected only a few times. The V gene is TRBV14, the J gene TRBJ2-1, with a possible D match to TRBD1 (6 bases). The germline V gene encodes CDR1 SGHDN and CDR2 FVKESK. The CDR3 has 14 residues. V gave up 1 base and J gave up 2 bases, with 6 bases separating them. CDR3 nucleotide sequence: TGTGCCAGCAGCCAAGGGGGGCCCTACAATGAGCAGTTCTTC. It encodes CASSQGGPYNEQFF.

This clone turned up a few times. The chain carries TRBV9 and TRBJ1-3; D perhaps matches TRBD1 (6 bases). The CDR3 sequence is 15 residues long. V lost 4 bases and J lost 4, with 15 bases in between. Germline assignment: CDR1 SGDLS and CDR2 YYNGEE. Here the CDR3 reads CASSPQPGQGNTIYF. The CDR3 DNA sequence: TGTGCCAGCAGCCCACAACCGGGACAAGGAAACACCATATATTTT. Variable domain in full (rest from reference TRBV9 and TRBJ1-3): DSGVTQTPKHLITATGQRVTLRCSPRSGDLSVYWYQQSLDQGLQFLIQYYNGEERAKGNILERFSAQQFPDLHSELNLSSLELGDSALYFCASSPQPGQGNTIYFGEGSWLTVV.

The chain has TRBV4-2 and TRBJ2-3, with 8 bases fitting TRBD2. In germline, CDR1 is LGHNA, CDR2 YNFKEQ. The CDR3 has 16 amino acids. V lost 4 bases, J lost 2 bases, and 8 bases stayed unmatched. The CDR3 loop reads CASSPRGGQSTDTQYF. CDR3 sequence (DNA): TGTGCCAGCAGCCCCCGGGGGGGCCAGTCCACAGATACGCAGTATTTT.

A few counts support this clone. The rearrangement joins TRBV5-4 to TRBJ2-7; 12 bases fit TRBD1. CDR1 and CDR2 (germline): SGHNT, YYREEE (reference sequence). The junction had 4 bases not matched to a gene; V was cut back by 0 bases and J by 6 bases. The CDR3 spans 15 residues. This CDR3 reads CASSLGGTGGIEQYF. The CDR3, as DNA: TGTGCCAGCAGCTTGGGTGGGACAGGGGGCATCGAGCAGTACTTC. Variable domain in full (rest from reference TRBV5-4 and TRBJ2-7): ETGVTQSPTHLIKTRGQQVTLRCSSQSGHNTVSWYQQALGQGPQFIFQYYREEENGRGNFPPRFSGLQFPNYSSELNVNALELDDSALYLCASSLGGTGGIEQYFGPGTRLTVT.

The table lists this clone with a few counts. The V call is TRBV28, the J call TRBJ1-4; 7 positions match TRBD1. The germline gives CDR1 MDHEN, CDR2 SYDVKM. Losses at the gene ends were 0 bases for V and 8 bases for J; bases not matched to a gene: 9. This CDR3 has 16 residues. The CDR3 sequence: CASSLWGQGDQEKLFF. The CDR3 nucleotides are TGTGCCAGCAGTTTATGGGGTCAGGGGGACCAGGAAAAACTGTTTTTT. Filled out from reference TRBV28 and TRBJ1-4, the complete variable domain reads DVKVTQSSRYLVKRTGEKVFLECVQDMDHENMFWYRQDPGLGLRLIYFSYDVKMKEKGDIPEGYSVSREKKERFSLILESASTNQTSMYLCASSLWGQGDQEKLFFGSGTQLSVL.

V gene TRBV2 combines with J gene TRBJ2-7; possible D gene TRBD2, 6 bases. V dropped 4 bases and J dropped 3 bases, with 7 bases sitting between them. Germline assignment: CDR1 SNHLY and CDR2 FYNNEI. The CDR3 contains 12 residues. CDR3 nucleotide sequence: TGTGCCAGCAGTGGGGGAGGCTACGAGCAGTACTTC. Amino acid sequence: CASSGGGYEQYF.

Only a few counts were recorded for this clone. V is TRBV1 and J is TRBJ2-2; no DNA check was done on the table's D call, TRBD2. TRBV1 is an annotated pseudogene. The CDR3 runs 17 residues. The CDR3 is CTSSQGGLAGYTGELFF. The CDR3 DNA reads as TGCACCAGCAGCCAAGGGGGACTAGCGGGGTACACCGGGGAGCTGTTTTTT.